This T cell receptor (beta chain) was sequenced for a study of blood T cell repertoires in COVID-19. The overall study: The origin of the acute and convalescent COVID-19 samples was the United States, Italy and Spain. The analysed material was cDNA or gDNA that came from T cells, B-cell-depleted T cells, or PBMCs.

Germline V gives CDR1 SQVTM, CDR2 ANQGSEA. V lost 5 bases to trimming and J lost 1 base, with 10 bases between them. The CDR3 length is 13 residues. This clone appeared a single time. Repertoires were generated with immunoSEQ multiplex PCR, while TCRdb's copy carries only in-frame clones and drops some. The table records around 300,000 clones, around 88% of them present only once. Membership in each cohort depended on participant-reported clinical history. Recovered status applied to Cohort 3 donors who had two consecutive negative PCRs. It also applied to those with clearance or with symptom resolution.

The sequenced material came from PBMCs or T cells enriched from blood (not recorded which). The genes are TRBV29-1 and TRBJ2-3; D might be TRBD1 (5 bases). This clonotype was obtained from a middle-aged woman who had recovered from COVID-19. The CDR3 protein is CSVFLGGTDTQYF. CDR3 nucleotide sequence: TGCAGCGTTTTTTTAGGGGGCACAGATACGCAGTATTTT.